The sequence of this TCR beta chain was determined in a study of T cell responses to AZD1222 COVID-19 vaccine (dated by TCRdb to about 2021). With respect to the entire study: Because spike-specific TCR depth and breadth did not differ between the two schedules, AZD1222 recipients who got a second dose at roughly 4 weeks were pooled with those who got a second dose at roughly 12 weeks. TCR sequencing covered some 250 trial participants: about 210 given two doses of AZD1222 and approximately 25 given two doses of MenACWY control vaccine. Trial participants were enrolled by age into 18-55, 56-69 and 70-plus year subgroups, with about 150, 27 and 61 TCR-sequenced participants respectively.

The CDR3 regions of human TCRbeta chains were subjected to immunosequencing. Under the source paper's analysis protocol: TCRs in the repertoires were compared against a reference library of SARS-CoV-2-specific TCRs that had been generated with the MIRA antigen-specificity platform. Breadth meant the fraction of unique TCRs that were SARS-CoV-2-associated, whereas depth meant the fraction of total T cells that were SARS-CoV-2-associated. Using the MIRA data, each spike-specific TCR was assigned both to the spike region to which the TCR was reactive and to a CD4 or CD8 class. Log10-transformed breadth and depth values were compared by one-way ANOVA with Sidak's multiple comparisons tests. Imported from immuneACCESS, the table was reduced by TCRdb to in-frame sequences with V and J called. These copies leave out some clones; in studies compared against another copy, an unresolved V gene accounts for under half, and the cause of the remainder is not known. V and J calls and clone size are those listed in that table; D and trimming were worked out from the DNA. The sample table contains roughly 50,000 clones; only one count was recorded for 65% to 80% of them. The ten most abundant clones make up roughly 7.2% of the sample.

The paper's findings and limits, for the study overall: Only five to seven AZD1222 recipients were SARS-CoV-2 seropositive at baseline, limiting conclusions about previously exposed vaccinees. Participants were mostly white British, with more females than males. The authors suggested clonal diversity may have been underestimated. After two AZD1222 doses, spike-specific TCR breadth and depth were significantly higher than at day 0 and than in MenACWY recipients. Vaccine-associated CD4 TCRs spanned the whole spike protein, with dominant responses in regions 160-218 and 743-854. Epitopes outside the regions mutated in the B.1.351 and B.1.1.7 variants were reportedly recognized by nearly half of the unique spike-specific TCRs. The 56-69-year group was small, and its depth increase did not reach significance, likely because of low power. Because no samples from the day 14 peak response were available, repertoires could be characterized only after the peak T cell response.

V sheds 4 bases and J sheds 0 bases, leaving 12 bases between their ends. Sequences KGHSH (CDR1) and LQKENI (CDR2) are obtained from the germline V gene. The CDR3 numbers 15 residues from cysteine through phenylalanine. Only CDR3 DNA remains: 45 bases, in frame from the first base. Comments on this clone: Its specific antigen is unknown. Base qualities are not at hand, and no much larger clone is one base apart.

This specimen's time point label, interpreted: baseline before first vaccination. Vaccinee samples came from UK trials COV001 and COV002, including a single-blind randomized controlled phase 2/3 trial of AZD1222 (ChAdOx1 nCoV-19) in healthy adults. For TCRbeta chain sequencing, PBMC samples were collected from trial participants at day 0 and at day 28 after the second dose. The clonotype comes from an adult in good health. Material: peripheral blood, obtained on day 0 of AZD1222 vaccination. The chain employs TRBV18 and TRBJ1-1; matching of 5 bases hints at TRBD1 as the D gene. The CDR3 reads CASSRPSGVNTEAFF. The DNA sequence is given as TGTGCCAGCTCACGCCCCTCGGGGGTGAACACTGAAGCTTTCTTT.